This TCR beta chain was identified in a study of shared clonotypes between healthy human individuals. Naive CD8 cells lacked CD45RO and underwent positive selection for CCR7, leaving out terminally differentiated effector memory CD45RA+ cells. Concerning this clone itself: No antigen is known for it.

Sequencing was at deep level. The table came from immunoSEQ multiplex PCR; TCRdb's copy has only in-frame clones and leaves some out. The top ten clones hold more than 0.95% of a sample with about 1,800,000 clones, approximately 94% of them seen once. Germline lookup yields CDR1 SGHTS and CDR2 YDEGEE. The CDR3 is 13 residues long. V was clipped by 0 bases and J by 6 bases, with 9 bases between them. Study results and caveats: How much donors shared clonotypes was expected to be affected by sequencing depth.

V is TRBV5-8 and J is TRBJ2-5; D is unclear. The sequencing input was naive CD8+ T cells sorted from blood. This TCR was sampled from a man aged 18-30 years in good health. CDR3 bases: TGTGCCAGCAGCTTGGGTATCGGCAAGACCCAGTACTTC. Its protein is CASSLGIGKTQYF.